A selection of T cell receptor beta chains follows, all from one sample in a study of metastatic and nonmetastatic thyroid tumors. Using MiXCR, TCRdb reanalyzed the PCR reads. The sample has tens of thousands of clones; roughly 22% are singletons. Sequencing input: tumor tissue. These receptors all come from a female donor with papillary thyroid cancer or a benign thyroid nodule (not recorded which). Some clones in this sample may be carry-over from other donors' samples. Each CDR3 is given with its conserved first and last residue. The D gene is left open where the match is weak. Clone size is stated in some rows and not others, as once, few, many or a class when expanded.

v_call: TRBV20-1; j_call: TRBJ2-1; d_call: TRBD2; clone_size: NA; cdr3_aa: CSARFFSGSHSSYNEQFF; cdr3_nt: TGCAGTGCTAGATTCTTTAGCGGGAGTCATAGCTCCTACAATGAGCAGTTCTTC
v_call: TRBV20-1; j_call: TRBJ1-5; d_call: NA; clone_size: NA; cdr3_aa: CSARGRGALGNQPQHF; cdr3_nt: TGCAGTGCTAGAGGACGGGGGGCGTTGGGTAATCAGCCCCAGCATTTT
v_call: TRBV20-1; j_call: TRBJ2-7; d_call: NA; clone_size: NA; cdr3_aa: CSATLQAGARSEQYF; cdr3_nt: TGCAGTGCCACTCTACAGGCTGGGGCTAGATCGGAGCAGTACTTC
v_call: TRBV20-1; j_call: TRBJ2-7; d_call: TRBD2; clone_size: NA; cdr3_aa: CSARDPAGGVYEQYF; cdr3_nt: TGCAGTGCTAGAGATCCCGCGGGGGGGGTCTACGAGCAGTACTTC
v_call: TRBV11-2; j_call: TRBJ2-2; d_call: NA; clone_size: many; cdr3_aa: CASSLALAPTGELFF; cdr3_nt: TGTGCCAGCAGCTTAGCTCTTGCGCCGACTGGGGAGCTGTTTTTT
v_call: TRBV3-1; j_call: TRBJ2-7; d_call: TRBD2; clone_size: NA; cdr3_aa: CASSQGAGAYEQYF; cdr3_nt: TGTGCCAGCAGCCAAGGAGCGGGGGCCTACGAGCAGTACTTC
v_call: TRBV29-1; j_call: TRBJ2-7; d_call: NA; clone_size: many; cdr3_aa: CSVIQGGSEQYF; cdr3_nt: TGCAGCGTTATACAGGGGGGGAGTGAGCAGTACTTC
v_call: TRBV18; j_call: TRBJ2-5; d_call: NA; clone_size: many; cdr3_aa: CASSLTQETQYF; cdr3_nt: TGTGCCAGCTCACTAACTCAAGAGACCCAGTACTTC
v_call: TRBV5-5; j_call: TRBJ2-7; d_call: TRBD2; clone_size: NA; cdr3_aa: CASSLRAGGYEQYF; cdr3_nt: TGTGCCAGCAGCTTACGAGCGGGAGGCTACGAGCAGTACTTC
v_call: TRBV9; j_call: TRBJ1-3; d_call: NA; clone_size: NA; cdr3_aa: CASSVRQGAWGSGNTIYF; cdr3_nt: TGTGCCAGCAGCGTGAGGCAGGGAGCCTGGGGCTCTGGAAACACCATATATTTT
v_call: TRBV11-2; j_call: TRBJ2-7; d_call: TRBD2; clone_size: once; cdr3_aa: CASSLPGGGYEQYF; cdr3_nt: TGTGCCAGCAGCTTACCGGGAGGGGGCTACGAGCAGTACTTC
v_call: TRBV6-2/TRBV6-3; j_call: TRBJ2-1; d_call: NA; clone_size: few; cdr3_aa: CASSLSDEQFF; cdr3_nt: TGTGCCAGCAGTCTTAGCGACGAGCAGTTCTTC
v_call: TRBV6-1; j_call: TRBJ2-1; d_call: TRBD2; clone_size: many; cdr3_aa: CASIKLAGGTYNEQFF; cdr3_nt: TGTGCCAGCATCAAACTAGCGGGAGGAACCTACAATGAGCAGTTCTTC
v_call: TRBV11-3; j_call: TRBJ2-7; d_call: TRBD1; clone_size: few; cdr3_aa: CTSSFTGTGVYEQYF; cdr3_nt: TGTACCAGCAGCTTCACCGGGACAGGGGTTTACGAGCAATACTTC
v_call: TRBV28; j_call: TRBJ2-3; d_call: NA; clone_size: NA; cdr3_aa: CASSLWGSGVTDPQYF; cdr3_nt: TGTGCCAGCAGTTTATGGGGCAGTGGGGTCACAGATCCGCAGTATTTT
v_call: TRBV6-1; j_call: TRBJ1-2; d_call: NA; clone_size: few; cdr3_aa: CASSESGQSEGYGYTF; cdr3_nt: TGTGCCAGCAGTGAATCGGGGCAGTCGGAGGGCTATGGCTACACCTTC
v_call: TRBV5-1; j_call: TRBJ2-1; d_call: TRBD2; clone_size: many; cdr3_aa: CASSKGLADYNEQFF; cdr3_nt: TGCGCCAGCAGCAAGGGACTAGCGGACTACAATGAGCAGTTCTTC
v_call: TRBV6-4; j_call: TRBJ2-3; d_call: TRBD1; clone_size: NA; cdr3_aa: CASSAGTGGTDTQYF; cdr3_nt: TGTGCCAGCAGTGCCGGGACAGGGGGCACAGATACGCAGTATTTT
v_call: TRBV27; j_call: TRBJ2-7; d_call: TRBD2; clone_size: NA; cdr3_aa: CASSRTSSAYEQYF; cdr3_nt: TGTGCCAGCAGTAGGACTAGCAGTGCCTACGAGCAGTACTTC
v_call: TRBV7-3; j_call: TRBJ2-7; d_call: NA; clone_size: NA; cdr3_aa: CASSLDAGSYEQYF; cdr3_nt: TGTGCCAGCAGCTTAGATGCGGGATCCTACGAGCAGTACTTC
v_call: TRBV7-2; j_call: TRBJ1-2; d_call: NA; clone_size: many; cdr3_aa: CASSLVPGVDGYTF; cdr3_nt: TGTGCCAGCAGCTTAGTTCCGGGGGTGGATGGCTACACCTTC
v_call: TRBV3-1; j_call: TRBJ1-2; d_call: NA; clone_size: NA; cdr3_aa: CASSQDALQGFYGYTF; cdr3_nt: TGTGCCAGCAGCCAAGATGCCCTACAGGGCTTCTATGGCTACACCTTC
v_call: TRBV19; j_call: TRBJ2-7; d_call: NA; clone_size: NA; cdr3_aa: CASSIAASSGEQYF; cdr3_nt: TGTGCCAGTAGTATAGCAGCTAGCTCGGGCGAGCAGTACTTC
v_call: TRBV5-6; j_call: TRBJ1-5; d_call: TRBD1; clone_size: NA; cdr3_aa: CASSIQTGTGRFNQPQHF; cdr3_nt: TGTGCCAGCAGCATTCAAACCGGGACAGGGCGTTTCAATCAGCCCCAGCATTTT
v_call: TRBV7-9; j_call: TRBJ2-5; d_call: NA; clone_size: many; cdr3_aa: CASREREVQYF; cdr3_nt: TGTGCCAGCAGAGAGAGGGAGGTCCAGTACTTC
v_call: TRBV7-3; j_call: TRBJ2-6; d_call: NA; clone_size: many; cdr3_aa: CASSSLGSDSSSGANVLTF; cdr3_nt: TGTGCCAGCAGCTCTCTTGGAAGTGACTCTAGCTCTGGGGCCAACGTCCTGACTTTC
v_call: TRBV11-1; j_call: TRBJ1-1; d_call: NA; clone_size: NA; cdr3_aa: CASSVHFLGGPKREAFF; cdr3_nt: TGTGCCAGCAGCGTCCACTTCCTTGGGGGGCCAAAGCGAGAAGCTTTCTTT
v_call: TRBV11-2; j_call: TRBJ2-5; d_call: NA; clone_size: few; cdr3_aa: CASSSEPKETQYF; cdr3_nt: TGTGCCAGCAGCTCCGAACCCAAAGAGACCCAGTACTTC
v_call: TRBV2; j_call: TRBJ2-2; d_call: TRBD2; clone_size: few; cdr3_aa: CASRGTSGRATGELFF; cdr3_nt: TGTGCCAGCAGAGGTACTAGCGGGAGAGCCACCGGGGAGCTGTTTTTT